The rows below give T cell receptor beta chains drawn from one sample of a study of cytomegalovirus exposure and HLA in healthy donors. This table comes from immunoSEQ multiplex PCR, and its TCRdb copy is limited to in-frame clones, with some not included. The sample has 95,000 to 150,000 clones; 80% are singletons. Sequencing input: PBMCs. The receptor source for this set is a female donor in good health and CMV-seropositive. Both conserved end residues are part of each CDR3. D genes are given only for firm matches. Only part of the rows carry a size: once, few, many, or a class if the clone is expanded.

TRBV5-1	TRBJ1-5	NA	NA	CASSLAGDQPQHF	TGCGCCAGCAGCTTGGCCGGGGATCAGCCCCAGCATTTT
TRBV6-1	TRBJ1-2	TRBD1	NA	CASNPGQGLDYGYTF	TGTGCCAGCAACCCCGGACAGGGATTGGACTATGGCTACACCTTC
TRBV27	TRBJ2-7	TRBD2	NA	CASKTGSGALYEQYF	TGTGCCAGCAAGACGGGTAGCGGGGCCCTCTACGAGCAGTACTTC
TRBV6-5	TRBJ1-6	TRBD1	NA	CASSWTGQNSPLHF	TGTGCCAGCAGCTGGACAGGCCAAAATTCACCCCTCCACTTT
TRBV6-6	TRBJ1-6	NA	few	CASSYPSHGSPLHF	TGTGCCAGCAGTTACCCGAGTCATGGTTCACCCCTCCACTTT
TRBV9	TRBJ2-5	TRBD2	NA	CASSVASGTSGAQETQYF	TGTGCCAGCAGCGTGGCGTCCGGGACTAGCGGGGCCCAAGAGACCCAGTACTTC
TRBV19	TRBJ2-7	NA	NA	CASRQGLSGSDEQYF	TGTGCCAGTAGACAGGGACTATCAGGCTCCGACGAGCAGTACTTC
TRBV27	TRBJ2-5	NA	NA	CASSAGLGTQYF	TGTGCCAGCAGTGCAGGGTTGGGGACCCAGTACTTC
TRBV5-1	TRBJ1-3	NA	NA	CASSLNSGSAGNTIYF	TGCGCCAGCAGCTTGAATTCAGGGTCCGCGGGAAACACCATATATTTT
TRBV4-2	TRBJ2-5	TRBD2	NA	CASSQAPGLAGETQYF	TGTGCCAGCAGCCAAGCACCGGGACTAGCCGGGGAGACCCAGTACTTC
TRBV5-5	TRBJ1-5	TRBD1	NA	CASSSGQGNQPQHF	TGTGCCAGCAGCTCGGGACAGGGCAATCAGCCCCAGCATTTT
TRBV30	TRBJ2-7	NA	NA	CAWVRQRQSSYEQYF	TGTGCCTGGGTTAGACAGCGCCAAAGCTCCTACGAGCAGTACTTC
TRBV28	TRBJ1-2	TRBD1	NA	CAAGQNYGYTF	TGTGCCGCGGGACAGAACTATGGCTACACCTTC